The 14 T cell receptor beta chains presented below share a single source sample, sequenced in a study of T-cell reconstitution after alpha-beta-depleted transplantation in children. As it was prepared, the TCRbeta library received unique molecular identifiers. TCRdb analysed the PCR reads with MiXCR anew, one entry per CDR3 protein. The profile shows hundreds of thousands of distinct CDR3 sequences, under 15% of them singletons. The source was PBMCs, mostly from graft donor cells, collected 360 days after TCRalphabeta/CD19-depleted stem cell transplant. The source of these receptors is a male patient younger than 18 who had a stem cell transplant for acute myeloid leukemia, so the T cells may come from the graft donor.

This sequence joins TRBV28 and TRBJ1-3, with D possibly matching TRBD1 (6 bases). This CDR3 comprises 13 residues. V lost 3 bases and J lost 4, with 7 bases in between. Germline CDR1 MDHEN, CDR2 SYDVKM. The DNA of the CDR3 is TGTGCCAGCAGTTTGGGGGCCGGAAACACCATATATTTT. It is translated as CASSLGAGNTIYF.

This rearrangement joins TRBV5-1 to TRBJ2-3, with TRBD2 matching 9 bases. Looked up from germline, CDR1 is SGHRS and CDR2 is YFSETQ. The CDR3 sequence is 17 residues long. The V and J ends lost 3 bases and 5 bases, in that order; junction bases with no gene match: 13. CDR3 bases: TGCGCCAGCAGCTGGGGTGTGGGTAGCGGGAGAGGAGATACGCAGTATTTT. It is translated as CASSWGVGSGRGDTQYF.

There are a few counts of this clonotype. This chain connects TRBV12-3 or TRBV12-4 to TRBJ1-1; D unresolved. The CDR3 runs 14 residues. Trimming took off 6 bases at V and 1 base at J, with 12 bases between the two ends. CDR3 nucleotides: TGTGCCAGCAGCCGCTTGGCCTCGAACACTGAAGCTTTCTTT. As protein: CASSRLASNTEAFF.

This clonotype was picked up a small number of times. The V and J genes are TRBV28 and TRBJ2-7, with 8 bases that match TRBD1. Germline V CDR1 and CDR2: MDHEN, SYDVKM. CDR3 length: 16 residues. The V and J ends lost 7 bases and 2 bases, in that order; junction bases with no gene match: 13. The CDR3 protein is CASTLERTGNTYEQYF. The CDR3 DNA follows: TGTGCCAGCACCTTGGAAAGGACAGGGAACACCTACGAGCAGTACTTC.

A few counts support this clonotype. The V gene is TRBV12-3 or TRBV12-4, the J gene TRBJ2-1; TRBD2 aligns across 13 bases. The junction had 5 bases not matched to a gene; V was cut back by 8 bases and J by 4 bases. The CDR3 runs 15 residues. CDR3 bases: TGTGCCAGCCTTAGGACTAGCGGGGGATACAATGAGCAGTTCTTC. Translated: CASLRTSGGYNEQFF.

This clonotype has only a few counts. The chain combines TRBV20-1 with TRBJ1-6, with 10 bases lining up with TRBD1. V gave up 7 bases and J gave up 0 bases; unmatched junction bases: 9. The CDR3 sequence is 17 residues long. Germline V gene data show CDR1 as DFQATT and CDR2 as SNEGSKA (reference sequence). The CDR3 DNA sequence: TGCAGTGGGACCGGGACAGGGGTTAGCTCCTATAATTCACCCCTCCACTTT. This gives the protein CSGTGTGVSSYNSPLHF.

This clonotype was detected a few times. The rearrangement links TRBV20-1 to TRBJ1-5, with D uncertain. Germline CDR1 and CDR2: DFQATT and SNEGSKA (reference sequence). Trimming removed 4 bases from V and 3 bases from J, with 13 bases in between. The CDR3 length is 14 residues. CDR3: CSATKDGPNQPQHF. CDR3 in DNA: TGCAGTGCTACGAAGGACGGCCCCAATCAGCCCCAGCATTTT.

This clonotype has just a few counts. Written as DNA, the CDR3 is TGTGCCAGCAGTTTAGCATCAGCGGGAGGTCTGGATGAGCAGTTCTTC. Amino acid sequence: CASSLASAGGLDEQFF. The chain links TRBV12-3 or TRBV12-4 to TRBJ2-1; 9 bases align to TRBD2. Trimming removed 0 bases from V and 8 bases from J; junction bases left unmatched: 8. CDR3 length: 16 amino acids.

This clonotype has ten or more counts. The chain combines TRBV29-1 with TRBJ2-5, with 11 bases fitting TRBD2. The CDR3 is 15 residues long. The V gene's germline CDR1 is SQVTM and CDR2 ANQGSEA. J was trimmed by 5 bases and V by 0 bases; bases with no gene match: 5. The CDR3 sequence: CSVEDGLAGPETQYF. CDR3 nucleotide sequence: TGCAGCGTTGAAGACGGACTAGCGGGCCCCGAGACCCAGTACTTC.

The CDR3 protein is CASRGSGSNEQFF. The CDR3 DNA reads as TGTGCCAGCAGGGGTAGCGGCAGCAATGAGCAGTTCTTC. This chain uses TRBV6-2 or TRBV6-3 with TRBJ2-1; D is possibly TRBD2 (6 bases). The CDR3 sequence is 13 residues long. V lost 6 bases and J lost 6, with 12 bases in between. Germline CDR1 is MNHEY and CDR2 is SVGEGT.

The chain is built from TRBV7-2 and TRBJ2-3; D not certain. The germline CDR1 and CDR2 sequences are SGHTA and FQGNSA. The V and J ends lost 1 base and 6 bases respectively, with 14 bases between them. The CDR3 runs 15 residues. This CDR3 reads CASSLEELARDTQYF. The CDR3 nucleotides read TGTGCCAGCAGCTTAGAGGAACTCGCTAGGGATACGCAGTATTTT.

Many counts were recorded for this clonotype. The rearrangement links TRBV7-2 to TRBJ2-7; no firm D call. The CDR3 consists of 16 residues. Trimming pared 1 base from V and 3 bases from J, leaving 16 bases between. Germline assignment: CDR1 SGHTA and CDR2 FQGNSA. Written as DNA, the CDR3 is TGTGCCAGCAGCTTAGTAGGAACACCATCTAACTACGAGCAGTACTTC. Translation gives CASSLVGTPSNYEQYF.

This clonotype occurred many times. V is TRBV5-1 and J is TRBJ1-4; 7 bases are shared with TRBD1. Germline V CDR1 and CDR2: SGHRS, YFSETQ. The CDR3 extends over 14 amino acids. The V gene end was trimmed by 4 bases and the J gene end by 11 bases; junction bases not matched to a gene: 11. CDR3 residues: CASSGQAREGKLFF. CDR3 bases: TGCGCCAGCAGCGGACAGGCCCGAGAAGGGAAACTGTTTTTT.

The CDR3 DNA is TGCAGTGCTAGATGGGCTAACACCTACGAGCAGTACTTC. It is translated as CSARWANTYEQYF. The chain joins TRBV20-1 to TRBJ2-7; D not certain. V was trimmed by 2 bases and J by 2 bases, leaving 10 bases between them. The germline V gene encodes CDR1 DFQATT and CDR2 SNEGSKA (reference sequence). The CDR3 totals 13 residues.